This TCR beta chain was identified during a study of T cell changes during pregnancy in multiple sclerosis. The assay was immunoSEQ multiplex PCR, and TCRdb's table has in-frame clones only and misses some. The sample contains about 80,000 clones, roughly nine tenths of which appear only once. The source is a female donor with multiple sclerosis, enrolled in a pregnancy study. The sequencing used peripheral blood, collected before pregnancy.

The CDR3 DNA reads as TGTGCCAGCAGCTCGAGACTAGCGGGGTCCCTTGGGGATACGCAGTATTTT. It translates to CASSSRLAGSLGDTQYF. This chain connects TRBV7-8 to TRBJ2-3; 11 nucleotides line up with TRBD2. The V and J ends lost 4 bases and 6 bases, in that order; junction bases with no gene match: 12. This CDR3 contains 17 residues. Germline CDR1 SGHVS, CDR2 FQNEAQ.